The 14 T cell receptor beta chains presented below share a single source sample, sequenced in a study of blood T cells in healthy people across ages. It was with a sample-barcoded 5' primer and a J-beta primer mix that a second PCR of roughly 6 to 11 cycles was run. Each CDR3 protein gets one entry after TCRdb re-called the 5' RACE reads with MiXCR. The sample shows a few hundred thousand distinct CDR3 sequences, 25% to 30% of them seen only once. Specimen: blood. Receptors were obtained from a woman between 70 and 85 years old in good health.

The chain uses TRBV29-1 and TRBJ2-3, with D unclear. Germline CDR1 reads SQVTM; CDR2 reads ANQGSEA. Deletions cut 5 bases from V and 4 bases from J, with 13 bases between. The CDR3 consists of 13 residues. The CDR3 is CSVPLARADTQYF. CDR3 in DNA: TGCAGCGTTCCACTCGCAAGGGCAGATACGCAGTATTTT.

This clonotype has only a few counts. The chain uses TRBV15 and TRBJ2-3; the match to TRBD1 covers 12 bases. Germline V lookup: CDR1 LNHNV, CDR2 YYDKDF (reference sequence). The CDR3 has 16 amino acids. Losses at the gene ends were 1 base for V and 5 bases for J; bases not matched to a gene: 4. CDR3 nucleotides: TGTGCCACCAGCAGAGCCGGGACAGGGGGCGAAGATACGCAGTATTTT. Its protein product is CATSRAGTGGEDTQYF.

This chain uses TRBV4-3 with TRBJ1-6; D call uncertain. The CDR3 extends over 14 amino acids. The germline CDR1 and CDR2 sequences are LGHNA and YSLEER. V lost 2 bases and J lost 5, with 7 bases in between. The CDR3 here is CASSQQSNNSPLHF. The CDR3 DNA reads TGCGCCAGCAGCCAACAGAGTAATAATTCACCCCTCCACTTT.

This clonotype was seen more than once but under ten times. This sequence joins TRBV29-1 and TRBJ2-2; D is undetermined. From germline, CDR1 is SQVTM and CDR2 ANQGSEA. V lost 4 bases and J 6 bases, leaving 15 bases between the germline ends. This CDR3 spans 14 amino acids. This CDR3 is CSVVWAIDAGELFF. The CDR3 bases are TGCAGCGTTGTCTGGGCTATCGACGCCGGGGAGCTGTTTTTT.

This clonotype was counted between two and nine times. The chain combines TRBV20-1 with TRBJ2-1; tentatively, D is TRBD1 (5 bases). The end of the DNA aligns better with TRBJ2-5, so the J call may be wrong. CDR3 length: 13 residues. Per germline, CDR1 DFQATT and CDR2 SNEGSKA (reference sequence). As DNA, the CDR3 is TGCAGTGCTAGAGGGGTAGGGGTGGAGACCCAGTACTTC. As protein: CSARGVGVETQYF.

This clonotype was seen more than once but under ten times. This chain joins TRBV11-2 and TRBJ1-4; 7 nucleotides match TRBD1. The junction had 5 bases not matched to a gene; V was cut back by 2 bases and J by 8 bases. CDR1 SGHAT and CDR2 FQNNGV come from the germline V gene. The CDR3 contains 14 residues. This chain's CDR3 is CASSLNRGGEKLFF. CDR3 coding DNA: TGTGCCAGCAGCTTAAACAGGGGAGGGGAAAAACTGTTTTTT.

The chain uses TRBV12-3 or TRBV12-4 and TRBJ1-1, with no clear D. The ends were cut back, 6 bases at V and 1 base at J, with 6 bases in the middle. The CDR3 is 12 amino acids. The CDR3 coding sequence is TGTGCCAGCAGGAGACGGAACACTGAAGCTTTCTTT. Its translation: CASRRRNTEAFF.

This clonotype came up a few times. This chain links TRBV7-9 with TRBJ1-1, with D uncertain. Between the trimmed V and J ends, which lost 3 bases and 2 bases, there was a span of 10 bases. There are 14 residues in the CDR3. Germline V lookup: CDR1 SEHNR, CDR2 FQNEAQ (reference sequence). Written as DNA, the CDR3 is TGTGCCAGCAGCTTCGTGCAGCCCAACACTGAAGCTTTCTTT. Translated, it gives CASSFVQPNTEAFF. The whole variable domain, filled in from reference TRBV7-9 and TRBJ1-1, reads DTGVSQNPRHKITKRGQNVTFRCDPISEHNRLYWYRQTLGQGPEFLTYFQNEAQLEKSRLLSDRFSAERPKGSFSTLEIQRTEQGDSAMYLCASSFVQPNTEAFFGQGTRLTVV.

This clonotype was observed a handful of times. A junction boundary mismatches the germline segment, possibly from a read error. The chain combines TRBV5-1 with TRBJ2-3; 9 positions match TRBD1. Germline assignment: CDR1 SGHRS and CDR2 YFSETQ. The CDR3 runs 16 residues. The CDR3 sequence is CASSLGFTGGTDTQYF. The CDR3 DNA sequence: TGCGCCAGCAGTCTCGGATTCACAGGGGGCACGGATACGCAGTATTTT.

This clonotype was seen more than once but under ten times. This chain links TRBV12-3 or TRBV12-4 with TRBJ2-3, with D perhaps matching TRBD2 (7 bases). The CDR3 totals 16 residues. V lost 5 bases to trimming and J lost 1 base, with 16 bases between them. CDR3 in DNA: TGTGCCAGCAGTCCGGTGTGGGGGGGGCGCACAGATACGCAGTATTTT. Translating it yields CASSPVWGGRTDTQYF.

The V call is TRBV7-3, the J call TRBJ1-2, with D unclear. V lost 2 bases and J lost 3, with 13 bases in between. CDR3 length: 15 residues. CDR1 and CDR2 from the germline V gene are SGHTA and FQGTGA. The CDR3 region has the DNA TGTGCCAGCAGCTTAGGTGCAGGTCTTGACTATGGCTACACCTTC. Translated: CASSLGAGLDYGYTF.

This clonotype occurred a few times. The chain employs TRBV20-1 and TRBJ2-4; D gene uncertain. CDR1 is DFQATT, CDR2 SNEGSKA, per germline (reference sequence). Trimming stripped 4 bases from V and 0 bases from J, with 13 bases between. The CDR3 is 15 residues long. Written as DNA, the CDR3 is TGCAGTGCTATTGGCGGCGCCCTAGCCAAAAACATTCAGTACTTC. Protein product: CSAIGGALAKNIQYF.

This clonotype came up a few times. The genes are TRBV7-8 and TRBJ2-7; D may correspond to TRBD1 or TRBD2 (5 bases each). The CDR3 covers 16 residues. Deletions cut 0 bases from V and 2 bases from J, with 14 bases between. Germline values: CDR1 SGHVS, CDR2 FQNEAQ. This CDR3 is CASSLAAGTLPYEQYF. The CDR3 DNA reads as TGTGCCAGCAGCTTAGCGGCCGGGACGCTCCCCTACGAGCAGTACTTC.

This sequence joins TRBV5-1 and TRBJ1-1; 7 nucleotides line up with TRBD1. Trimming removed 4 bases from V and 10 bases from J; junction bases left unmatched: 13. The CDR3 extends over 14 amino acids. Germline values: CDR1 SGHRS, CDR2 YFSETQ. The CDR3 DNA sequence: TGCGCCAGCAGCGCCGGGGACAGAGGGGCAGGAGCTTTCTTT. Amino acids: CASSAGDRGAGAFF. The variable domain in full, completed from reference TRBV5-1 and TRBJ1-1, reads KAGVTQTPRYLIKTRGQQVTLSCSPISGHRSVSWYQQTPGQGLQFLFEYFSETQRNKGNFPGRFSGRQFSNSRSEMNVSTLELGDSALYLCASSAGDRGAGAFFGQGTRLTVV.